A selection of T cell receptor beta chains follows, all from one sample in a study of blood T cell repertoires in COVID-19. This table comes from immunoSEQ multiplex PCR, and its TCRdb copy is limited to in-frame clones, with some not included. The table has 250,000 to 300,000 clones, 88% seen once. Sequencing was carried out using peripheral blood. The source of these receptors is a woman aged 25 to 45 with COVID-19, enrolled during active disease. The conserved cysteine and the conserved F or W are not part of the CDR3 here. The order of the fields is clone size, V gene, CDR3 protein. Clone size is given for some rows only: seen once, a few or many times, or a class if the clone is expanded.

. TRBV21-1 ASSRGTGAFLAKNIQY
. TRBV6-1 ASKGASGNTIY
. TRBV11-3 ASSPRAGANTDTQY
once TRBV7-9 ASSVYQGRAF
. TRBV2 ASAPDTGSGNTIY
. TRBV10-3 AISEPITGFQSYT
. TRBV28 ASTPGGLNTGELF
. TRBV18 ASSPQTGLGGGYT
. TRBV5-6 ASSLDSHEAF
. TRBV7-9 ASSLDRGSLYEQY
. TRBV7-2 ASSLSERVLTGELF
. TRBV2 ASVGGRSDYGYT
once TRBV6-5 ASTKGGFTALDYT
once TRBV5-1 ASSLGQLRETQY
. TRBV28 ASSLVGQGARGQPQH
once TRBV5-1 ASSLRQALLYEQY
. TRBV20-1 SANGLARD
. TRBV7-9 ASSTGGNYGYT